The rows below give T cell receptor beta chains drawn from one sample of a study of identical twins. MiXCR, applied by TCRdb to the 5' RACE reads, yields one record per CDR3 protein. The profile shows 420,000 or so distinct CDR3 sequences, 15% to 20% of them singletons. Material for sequencing was naive T cells sorted from blood. The receptors stem from a man aged 50-59 years in good health. CDR3s include the opening cysteine and the closing phenylalanine or tryptophan. The D gene is left open where the match is weak. Only part of the rows carry a size: once, few, many, or a class if the clone is expanded.

J gene: TRBJ2-2
V gene: TRBV28
clone size: few
CDR3 length: 16
D gene: NA
CDR3 DNA: TGTGCCAGCAGCCCCCCGTCCTCGCGGGTCACCGGGGAGCTGTTTTTT
CDR3 protein: CASSPPSSRVTGELFF

J gene: TRBJ1-2
V gene: TRBV7-9
clone size: NA
CDR3 length: 16
D gene: TRBD1
CDR3 DNA: TGTGCCAGCAGCTCTATCGGACAGGGGCTAGTCTATGGCTACACCTTC
CDR3 protein: CASSSIGQGLVYGYTF

J gene: TRBJ2-7
V gene: TRBV10-3
clone size: many
CDR3 length: 13
D gene: NA
CDR3 DNA: TGTGCCATCAGTGAATCTTCTACCTACGAGCAGTACTTC
CDR3 protein: CAISESSTYEQYF

J gene: TRBJ2-1
V gene: TRBV20-1
clone size: few
CDR3 length: 15
D gene: TRBD2
CDR3 DNA: TGCAGTGCTAGTCACGGGACTAGAAGTTACAATGAGCAGTTCTTC
CDR3 protein: CSASHGTRSYNEQFF

J gene: TRBJ1-1
V gene: TRBV5-5
clone size: few
CDR3 length: 15
D gene: NA
CDR3 DNA: TGTGCCAGCAGCTTGGCCAGGCAGCCGAACACTGAAGCTTTCTTT
CDR3 protein: CASSLARQPNTEAFF

J gene: TRBJ2-1
V gene: TRBV5-8
clone size: NA
CDR3 length: 17
D gene: TRBD2
CDR3 DNA: TGTGCCAGCAGCCGACGGACCGTATATGGGAGGGACAATGAGCAGTTCTTC
CDR3 protein: CASSRRTVYGRDNEQFF

J gene: TRBJ2-1
V gene: TRBV9
clone size: many
CDR3 length: 15
D gene: TRBD1
CDR3 DNA: TGTGCCAGCAGCGTAGCGTTTGACAGGGTGCATGAGCAGTTCTTC
CDR3 protein: CASSVAFDRVHEQFF

J gene: TRBJ2-3
V gene: TRBV28
clone size: NA
CDR3 length: 13
D gene: NA
CDR3 DNA: TGTGCCAGCAGTTCGGGTCCTCCAGATACGCAGTATTTT
CDR3 protein: CASSSGPPDTQYF

J gene: TRBJ1-5
V gene: TRBV7-2
clone size: few
CDR3 length: 13
D gene: NA
CDR3 DNA: TGTGCCAGCAGCCCAATTCAGGGTCAGCCCCAGCATTTT
CDR3 protein: CASSPIQGQPQHF

J gene: TRBJ2-3
V gene: TRBV20-1
clone size: few
CDR3 length: 15
D gene: NA
CDR3 DNA: TGCAGTGCTAGAGACGGGGCCCTACACACAGATACGCAGTATTTT
CDR3 protein: CSARDGALHTDTQYF

J gene: TRBJ1-2
V gene: TRBV10-3
clone size: few
CDR3 length: 12
D gene: TRBD1
CDR3 DNA: TGTGCCGCCCGGGACAGGGACTATGGCTACACCTTC
CDR3 protein: CAARDRDYGYTF

J gene: TRBJ2-3
V gene: TRBV5-1
clone size: NA
CDR3 length: 16
D gene: NA
CDR3 DNA: TGCGCCAGCAGCCGAGATTTGGCGGGACAGACAGATACGCAGTATTTT
CDR3 protein: CASSRDLAGQTDTQYF

J gene: TRBJ1-2
V gene: TRBV29-1
clone size: many
CDR3 length: 13
D gene: NA
CDR3 DNA: TGCAGCGTTGAGGGGGATTTGGACTATGGCTACACCTTC
CDR3 protein: CSVEGDLDYGYTF

J gene: TRBJ1-1
V gene: TRBV6-2/TRBV6-3
clone size: few
CDR3 length: 14
D gene: TRBD1
CDR3 DNA: TGTGCCAGCAGAAGAGACAGGGGAGGGACTGAAGCTTTCTTT
CDR3 protein: CASRRDRGGTEAFF

J gene: TRBJ1-2
V gene: TRBV5-1
clone size: NA
CDR3 length: 12
D gene: NA
CDR3 DNA: TGCGCCAGCAGGATGGGAGACTATGGCTACACCTTC
CDR3 protein: CASRMGDYGYTF

J gene: TRBJ2-3
V gene: TRBV20-1
clone size: many
CDR3 length: 14
D gene: TRBD2
CDR3 DNA: TGCAGTGCTAGAGGGGAGGGAGGCACAGATACGCAGTATTTT
CDR3 protein: CSARGEGGTDTQYF

J gene: TRBJ1-6
V gene: TRBV3-1
clone size: NA
CDR3 length: 12
D gene: TRBD1
CDR3 DNA: TGTGCCAGCAGCCGACAGGGTTCACCCCTCCACTTT
CDR3 protein: CASSRQGSPLHF

J gene: TRBJ2-1
V gene: TRBV7-3
clone size: NA
CDR3 length: 16
D gene: TRBD1
CDR3 DNA: TGTGCCAGCAGCTTAAACGGTCAGGGGGTATACAATGAGCAGTTCTTC
CDR3 protein: CASSLNGQGVYNEQFF

J gene: TRBJ2-1
V gene: TRBV12-3/TRBV12-4
clone size: many
CDR3 length: 12
D gene: NA
CDR3 DNA: TGTGCCAGCAGTATACTAGTGACTGAGCAGTTCTTC
CDR3 protein: CASSILVTEQFF